One and the same sample provided the 23 T cell receptor beta chains below, sequenced in a study of T cells in Graves' hyperthyroidism and ophthalmopathy. TCR beta CDR3 sequences were amplified from RNA transcripts. RT-PCR in the first round (using the HTBI primer set) targeted the TCR CDR3. Via MiXCR, TCRdb re-called the multiplex PCR reads, giving one row per CDR3 protein. The sample has 250,000 to 300,000 distinct CDR3 sequences; about 14% are singletons. Sequencing was done on a sample of blood. Receptors originate from a woman aged 25 to 39 with Graves' hyperthyroidism that later progressed to Graves' ophthalmopathy.

This clonotype was seen repeatedly, ten times or more. The J gene is TRBJ2-7, the V gene TRBV11-2; D ambiguous. CDR1 SGHAT and CDR2 FQNNGV come from the germline V gene. The CDR3 length is 14 residues. The V end was cut by 5 bases, the J end by 3 bases, with 14 bases between. The CDR3 region has the DNA TGTGCCAGCAGCCTCTCGCCAGCATTCTACGAGCAGTACTTC. Translation gives CASSLSPAFYEQYF.

This clonotype has at least ten counts. The chain is built from TRBV18 and TRBJ1-3; D remains ambiguous. This CDR3 is 16 amino acids long. In germline, CDR1 is KGHSH, CDR2 LQKENI. V was pared by 2 bases and J by 0 bases, with 11 bases between. The CDR3 sequence is CASSPDIPSSGNTIYF. The CDR3, as DNA: TGTGCCAGCTCACCAGACATTCCGAGCTCTGGAAACACCATATATTTT.

This clonotype was observed many times. In DNA form, the CDR3 reads TGTGCCAGCAGCCAAGATCGTCGTGGCTACACCTTC. It translates to CASSQDRRGYTF. The genes are TRBV3-1 and TRBJ1-2; no reliable D call. This CDR3 is 12 amino acids long. V lost 0 bases and J 7 bases, leaving 6 bases between the germline ends. Germline loops: CDR1 LGHDT, CDR2 YNNKEL (reference sequence).

This clonotype was counted at least ten times. The V gene is TRBV11-1, the J gene TRBJ2-7; D is perhaps TRBD1 (6 bases). Per germline, CDR1 SGHAT and CDR2 FQDESV (reference sequence). The CDR3 consists of 13 residues. V lost 5 bases, J lost 0 bases, and 8 bases lay in between. This chain's CDR3 is CASSRRGSYEQYF. CDR3 sequence (DNA): TGTGCCAGCAGCCGCAGGGGCTCCTACGAGCAGTACTTC.

This clonotype has just a few counts. Just one base apart from a much larger clone, this may be a read error. The V call is TRBV7-3, the J call TRBJ2-3; maybe TRBD1 (7 bases). Germline V gene lookup returns CDR1 SGHTA and CDR2 FQGTGA. CDR3 length: 15 amino acids. Trimming shortened V by 5 bases and J by 0 bases, and 12 bases separated the two germline ends. The CDR3 sequence: CASSPGGISTDTQYF. The CDR3 nucleotides are TGTGCCAGCAGCCCAGGGGGGATAAGCACAGATACGCAGTATTTT.

Many counts were recorded for this clonotype. The chain uses TRBV5-6 and TRBJ2-1; the D is unclear. The CDR3 sequence is 16 residues long. The V gene lost 0 bases and the J gene lost 7 bases, with 17 bases spanning the gap. The germline V gene encodes CDR1 SGHDT and CDR2 YYEEEE. The DNA of the CDR3 is TGTGCCAGCAGCTTGGGCATGGCAGCTCCCGAAAATGAGCAGTTCTTC. It is translated as CASSLGMAAPENEQFF.

This clonotype was counted at least ten times. The V gene is TRBV7-6, the J gene TRBJ1-1; TRBD1 matches at 7 bases. There are 16 residues in the CDR3. The germline V gene has CDR1 SGHVS and CDR2 FNYEAQ. V shed 7 bases and J 0 bases; nucleotides not matched to a gene: 11. CDR3 in DNA: TGTGCCAGCACCCTTGCCCAGGGGGGCTTGAACACTGAAGCTTTCTTT. Its protein product is CASTLAQGGLNTEAFF.

There are many counts of this clonotype. The V gene is TRBV7-2, the J gene TRBJ2-3; TRBD2 aligns across 9 bases. Germline-derived CDR1 and CDR2 are SGHTA and FQGNSA. The CDR3 has 16 amino acids. After removal of 5 bases from V and 2 bases from J, the junction contained 8 bases not matched to a gene. CDR3 coding DNA: TGTGCCAGCAGCCCAGGGACTAGCAGAAACACAGATACGCAGTATTTT. As protein: CASSPGTSRNTDTQYF. The full variable domain, its missing parts supplied by reference TRBV7-2 and TRBJ2-3, is GAGVSQSPSNKVTEKGKDVELRCDPISGHTALYWYRQSLGQGLEFLIYFQGNSAPDKSGLPSDRFSAERTGGSVSTLTIQRTQQEDSAVYLCASSPGTSRNTDTQYFGPGTRLTVL.

This clonotype was seen repeatedly, ten times or more. The genes are TRBV5-1 and TRBJ1-1; D unclear. The V gene lost 2 bases and the J gene lost 2 bases, with 4 bases spanning the gap. Per the germline V gene, CDR1 is SGHRS and CDR2 is YFSETQ. There are 12 residues in the CDR3. This chain's CDR3 is CASSFDNTEAFF. In DNA, the CDR3 is TGCGCCAGCAGCTTTGACAACACTGAAGCTTTCTTT.

Ten or more counts support this clonotype. The V and J genes are TRBV5-1 and TRBJ2-3, with a possible D match to TRBD2 (7 bases). CDR1 and CDR2 from the germline V gene are SGHRS and YFSETQ. The CDR3 extends over 16 amino acids. V gave up 0 bases and J gave up 2 bases, with 13 bases separating them. CDR3 residues: CASSLAGRGATDTQYF. CDR3 DNA: TGCGCCAGCAGCTTGGCCGGTCGGGGGGCCACAGATACGCAGTATTTT.

This clonotype appeared a few times. J is TRBJ2-3 and V is TRBV4-1; 12 nucleotides align to TRBD2. Germline assignment: CDR1 MGHRA and CDR2 YSYEKL. The CDR3 loop spans 20 amino acids. V gave up 1 base and J gave up 9 bases; unmatched junction bases: 20. The CDR3 reads CASSQGFRASGRESTGTQYF. Here the CDR3 DNA reads TGCGCCAGCAGCCAAGGGTTCAGGGCTAGCGGGAGGGAATCCACAGGGACGCAGTATTTT.

This clonotype was seen repeatedly, ten times or more. The chain couples TRBV11-2 to TRBJ2-5, with a tentative D call TRBD2 (6 bases). CDR1 and CDR2 (germline): SGHAT, FQNNGV. The length of the CDR3 is 16 residues. The V gene lost 7 bases and the J gene lost 1 base, with 19 bases spanning the gap. The CDR3 region is CASTPPGRGSQETQYF. CDR3 DNA sequence: TGTGCCAGCACCCCCCCTGGGCGGGGATCCCAAGAGACCCAGTACTTC. Complete variable domain (other parts from reference TRBV11-2 and TRBJ2-5): EAGVAQSPRYKIIEKRQSVAFWCNPISGHATLYWYQQILGQGPKLLIQFQNNGVVDDSQLPKDRFSAERLKGVDSTLKIQPAKLEDSAVYLCASTPPGRGSQETQYFGPGTRLLVL.

This clonotype was counted a few times. CDR3: CASSVGYSGANVLTF. The CDR3 DNA follows: TGTGCCAGCAGCGTTGGCTACTCTGGGGCCAACGTCCTGACTTTC. This chain connects TRBV7-3 to TRBJ2-6; D ambiguous. Trimming stripped 5 bases from V and 0 bases from J, with 8 bases between. CDR3 length: 15 residues. Germline V gene sequence: CDR1 SGHTA, CDR2 FQGTGA.

This clonotype occurred many times. The chain combines TRBV3-1 with TRBJ2-5; TRBD2 is a possible D gene (6 bases). There are 14 residues in the CDR3. Trimming removed 3 bases at V and 0 bases at J, with 8 bases between. The germline V gene encodes CDR1 LGHDT and CDR2 YNNKEL (reference sequence). CDR3 amino acids: CASSQGLHQETQYF. The DNA for the CDR3 is TGTGCCAGCAGCCAGGGACTGCACCAAGAGACCCAGTACTTC.

This clonotype showed up just a few times. This sequence joins TRBV28 and TRBJ2-6; possibly TRBD2 for D (6 bases). Germline V gene lookup returns CDR1 MDHEN and CDR2 SYDVKM. V was clipped by 5 bases and J by 17 bases, with 28 bases between them. This CDR3 has 16 amino acids. In nucleotides, the CDR3 is TGTGCCAGCAGTATCCCCCGGGACTCTGGGGCCAACATCTTGACTTTC. The encoded protein is CASSIPRDSGANILTF.

This clonotype was observed at least ten times. The chain joins TRBV7-8 to TRBJ1-6; D not certain. Per germline, CDR1 SGHVS and CDR2 FQNEAQ. There are 15 residues in the CDR3. V was trimmed by 0 bases and J by 0 bases, leaving 3 bases between them. CDR3 DNA: TGTGCCAGCAGCTTAGCAGACTCCTATAATTCACCCCTCCACTTT. Its translation is CASSLADSYNSPLHF. The variable domain in full, with the rest retrieved from reference TRBV7-8 and TRBJ1-6, is GAGVSQSPRYKVAKRGQDVALRCDPISGHVSLFWYQQALGQGPEFLTYFQNEAQLDKSGLPSDRFFAERPEGSVSTLKIQRTQQEDSAVYLCASSLADSYNSPLHFGNGTRLTVT.

The table lists this clonotype with many counts. The chain has TRBV5-1 and TRBJ2-7, with TRBD1 matching 7 bases. With 0 bases clipped from V and 2 bases from J, the junction kept 5 bases outside the gene matches. CDR1 and CDR2 from the germline V gene are SGHRS and YFSETQ. The CDR3 runs 15 residues. This CDR3 is CASSLAGTAPYEQYF. The CDR3 DNA follows: TGCGCCAGCAGCTTGGCTGGGACAGCGCCCTACGAGCAGTACTTC.

This clonotype was observed many times. The J gene is TRBJ1-2, the V gene TRBV12-5; TRBD1 agrees at 10 bases. The germline CDR1 and CDR2 sequences are LGHNT and FRNRAP. V was pared by 5 bases and J by 5 bases, with 2 bases of the junction left unmatched. The CDR3 totals 13 residues. This CDR3 reads CASGGQGGYGYTF. CDR3 bases: TGTGCTAGTGGTGGACAGGGGGGATATGGCTACACCTTC. The full variable domain, with the rest looked up from reference TRBV12-5 and TRBJ1-2, is DARVTQTPRHKVTEMGQEVTMRCQPILGHNTVFWYRQTMMQGLELLAYFRNRAPLDDSGMPKDRFSAEMPDATLATLKIQPSEPRDSAVYFCASGGQGGYGYTFGSGTRLTVV.

This clonotype was observed many times. V gene TRBV2 combines with J gene TRBJ2-2; D is unclear. V was cut by 3 bases and J by 5 bases, with 10 bases left in between. Germline CDR1 reads SNHLY; CDR2 reads FYNNEI. The CDR3 totals 14 residues. CDR3 DNA sequence: TGTGCCAGCAGTGAGCAGGTCCGAACCGGGGAGCTGTTTTTT. It codes for CASSEQVRTGELFF.

This clonotype was counted many times. The V and J genes are TRBV24-1 and TRBJ2-5; D gene uncertain. Germline V gives CDR1 KGHDR, CDR2 SFDVKD. Trimming cost V 5 bases and J 6 bases, with 12 bases left between them. There are 13 residues in the CDR3. The CDR3 DNA reads TGTGCCACCAGTGCTGCCCTGGACCAGACCCAGTACTTC. It encodes CATSAALDQTQYF.

A remark on this clonotype: A much larger clone lies a single base off, so this may be a read error. The V gene is TRBV6-1, the J gene TRBJ2-1, with TRBD2 identical over 8 bases. This CDR3 is 13 amino acids long. Unmatched junction bases numbered 5, after V lost 7 bases and J lost 6 bases. From germline, CDR1 is MNHNS and CDR2 SASEGT. CDR3 amino acids: CASMRAGVNEQFF. CDR3 bases: TGTGCCAGCATGAGAGCGGGAGTCAATGAGCAGTTCTTC.

This chain connects TRBV4-3 to TRBJ2-7, with 7 bases identical to TRBD1. The CDR3 is 15 residues long. Germline lookup yields CDR1 LGHNA and CDR2 YSLEER. J lost 2 bases, V lost 0 bases, and 4 bases had no gene match. CDR3 nucleotide sequence: TGCGCCAGCAGCCAAGATCACAGGGGACCCTACGAGCAGTACTTC. This gives the protein CASSQDHRGPYEQYF.

This clonotype was observed a handful of times. The CDR3 here is CASSRTSGSLNNGELFF. As DNA, the CDR3 is TGCGCCAGCTCCAGGACTAGCGGGAGTCTTAATAACGGGGAGCTGTTTTTT. This chain joins TRBV10-2 and TRBJ2-2; 13 bases line up with TRBD2. V lost 8 bases to trimming and J lost 7 bases; unmatched junction nucleotides: 13. Per germline, CDR1 WSHSY and CDR2 SAAADI. The CDR3 extends over 17 amino acids.